These T cell receptor beta chains were read from a single sample in a study of blood T cell repertoires in COVID-19. Profiled with immunoSEQ multiplex PCR; TCRdb holds only in-frame clones, not every one. The sample lists about 94,000 clones, about four fifths occurring once. Material: peripheral blood. The origin of the receptors is a human donor in a cohort sampled during active COVID-19. CDR3s include the opening cysteine and the closing phenylalanine or tryptophan. A D gene is named only where the DNA matches it firmly. Size is stated for part of the rows, as once, few or many counts, or as a class when the clone is expanded.

>TRBV18|TRBJ2-7|many|-
CASSPQTGSREQYF
TGTGCCAGCTCACCCCAGACGGGGTCCAGGGAGCAGTACTTC
>TRBV5-4|TRBJ2-7|-|TRBD2
CASSLGTSGGSYEQYF
TGTGCCAGCAGCTTGGGGACTAGCGGGGGCTCCTACGAGCAGTACTTC
>TRBV30|TRBJ2-7|few|-
CAWSVGIGDYEQYF
TGTGCCTGGAGTGTTGGGATCGGGGACTACGAGCAGTACTTC
>TRBV27|TRBJ2-5|-|-
CASSLWGAQETQYF
TGTGCCAGCAGTTTATGGGGCGCGCAAGAGACCCAGTACTTC
>TRBV5-1|TRBJ2-1|-|TRBD2
CASSLGTSVNEQFF
TGCGCCAGCAGCTTAGGGACTAGCGTTAATGAGCAGTTCTTC
>TRBV6-1|TRBJ2-5|-|-
CASSDMTVRVETQYF
TGTGCCAGCAGTGATATGACGGTCCGGGTGGAGACCCAGTACTTC
>TRBV2|TRBJ1-2|few|TRBD1
CASSWDSSDYGYTF
TGTGCCAGCAGTTGGGACAGTAGTGACTATGGCTACACCTTC
>TRBV10-3|TRBJ1-2|-|TRBD1
CAISGERTGHGYTF
TGTGCCATCAGTGGCGAAAGGACAGGGCATGGCTACACCTTC
>TRBV6-5|TRBJ2-1|-|TRBD2
CASSYLASGPMNEQFF
TGTGCCAGCAGTTACTTGGCTAGCGGGCCTATGAATGAGCAGTTCTTC
>TRBV20-1|TRBJ2-5|-|-
CSASPETGLRQETQYF
TGCAGTGCTAGTCCTGAGACGGGACTTAGGCAAGAGACCCAGTACTTC
>TRBV30|TRBJ1-2|-|TRBD1
CAWSGGQGGGYTF
TGTGCCTGGAGCGGGGGACAGGGCGGAGGCTACACCTTC
>TRBV6-2/TRBV6-3|TRBJ1-1|-|-
CASSNRAATEAFF
TGTGCCAGCAGTAACAGGGCGGCCACTGAAGCTTTCTTT
>TRBV7-9|TRBJ1-3|once|-
CASSLGAKSSGNTIYF
TGTGCCAGCAGCTTAGGCGCAAAGTCCTCTGGAAACACCATATATTTT
>TRBV28|TRBJ2-7|once|TRBD1
CASSLLFADRQSGEQYF
TGTGCCAGCAGTTTGTTGTTTGCGGACAGGCAGTCGGGAGAGCAGTACTTC
>TRBV5-1|TRBJ1-3|-|-
CASSHGQIGNTIYF
TGCGCCAGCAGCCATGGACAGATTGGAAACACCATATATTTT
>TRBV2|TRBJ2-1|-|-
CASSEIVHNEQFF
TGTGCCAGCAGTGAAATAGTGCACAATGAGCAGTTCTTC
>TRBV7-9|TRBJ1-6|-|-
CASSLAFRGSPLHF
TGTGCCAGCAGCTTAGCGTTTCGAGGTTCACCCCTCCACTTT
>TRBV6-5|TRBJ2-6|-|-
CASKPSGSGANVLTF
TGTGCCAGCAAACCTTCGGGGTCTGGGGCCAACGTCCTGACTTTC
>TRBV19|TRBJ2-6|-|-
CASRPPGTGANVLTF
TGTGCCAGTAGGCCTCCGGGGACTGGGGCCAACGTCCTGACTTTC
>TRBV5-1|TRBJ2-7|-|-
CASSPGDAQSYEQYF
TGCGCCAGCAGCCCGGGGGACGCCCAGTCCTACGAGCAGTACTTC
>TRBV6-5|TRBJ2-1|-|TRBD1
CASTKRQGTLEQFF
TGTGCCAGCACGAAAAGACAGGGAACCCTTGAGCAGTTCTTC
>TRBV11-2|TRBJ2-7|once|-
CASSLGEVPTYEQYF
TGTGCCAGCAGCTTAGGAGAAGTCCCAACCTACGAGCAGTACTTC
>TRBV2|TRBJ2-5|few|-
CASGLRGTQETQYF
TGTGCCAGCGGACTCAGGGGAACACAAGAGACCCAGTACTTC
>TRBV28|TRBJ1-6|-|TRBD1
CASWTGYNSPLHF
TGTGCCAGCTGGACAGGTTATAATTCACCCCTCCACTTT
>TRBV6-5|TRBJ1-1|-|TRBD1
CASRRGTENTEAFF
TGTGCCAGCAGGAGAGGGACAGAGAACACTGAAGCTTTCTTT
>TRBV19|TRBJ2-1|-|TRBD1
CASVNRQGLIAEQFF
TGTGCCAGTGTTAATAGACAGGGCCTTATAGCTGAGCAGTTCTTC
>TRBV9|TRBJ2-3|once|TRBD2
CASSVAMGAGSTDTQYF
TGTGCCAGCAGCGTAGCTATGGGAGCGGGGAGCACAGATACGCAGTATTTT
>TRBV7-2|TRBJ1-6|once|-
CASSLQAGSPLHF
TGTGCCAGCAGCTTACAGGCGGGGTCACCCCTCCACTTT
>TRBV9|TRBJ2-5|-|TRBD2
CASSVSGRGSWETQYF
TGTGCCAGCAGCGTTAGCGGGAGGGGGTCCTGGGAGACCCAGTACTTC
>TRBV10-1|TRBJ2-7|-|TRBD2
CASSEGTSGYEQYF
TGCGCCAGCAGTGAGGGGACTAGCGGGTACGAGCAGTACTTC
>TRBV28|TRBJ1-5|-|-
CASSILGGGNQPQHF
TGTGCCAGCAGCATACTAGGGGGGGGCAATCAGCCCCAGCATTTT
>TRBV6-4|TRBJ1-1|-|-
CASSDRGLNTEAFF
TGTGCCAGCAGTGACAGGGGTCTAAACACTGAAGCTTTCTTT
>TRBV15|TRBJ1-5|-|-
CATDRGYSNQPQHF
TGTGCCACCGATAGGGGTTATAGCAATCAGCCCCAGCATTTT
>TRBV5-6|TRBJ2-1|-|-
CASSLHRAVNEQFF
TGTGCCAGCAGCTTGCACAGGGCGGTGAATGAGCAGTTCTTC
>TRBV28|TRBJ1-1|-|-
CASSVREKREEF
TGTGCCAGCAGTGTCCGGGAGAAGAGAGAGGAATTT
>TRBV28|TRBJ2-7|-|-
CASSRTPSSYEQYF
TGTGCCAGCAGCCGAACTCCGAGCTCCTACGAGCAGTACTTC
>TRBV7-9|TRBJ1-2|-|-
CASTMRREEYGYTF
TGTGCCAGCACCATGCGGAGGGAGGAGTATGGCTACACCTTC
>TRBV5-1|TRBJ1-2|-|-
CASSPGGANYGYTF
TGCGCCAGCAGCCCTGGGGGCGCTAACTATGGCTACACCTTC
>TRBV30|TRBJ1-4|-|-
CAWRALRGVNEKLFF
TGTGCCTGGAGGGCCCTCCGGGGAGTTAATGAAAAACTGTTTTTT
>TRBV5-6|TRBJ1-2|-|TRBD1
CASSLAGTGLGYTF
TGTGCCAGCAGCTTGGCCGGGACAGGGCTTGGCTACACCTTC
>TRBV27|TRBJ1-2|-|-
CASSFGGNYGYTF
TGTGCCAGCAGTTTTGGGGGGAACTATGGCTACACCTTC
>TRBV30|TRBJ1-1|few|TRBD1
CAWSTRDRMNTEAFF
TGTGCCTGGAGTACTCGGGACAGAATGAACACTGAAGCTTTCTTT
>TRBV6-5|TRBJ1-1|-|-
CASTKMGGTEAFF
TGTGCCAGCACCAAAATGGGCGGGACTGAAGCTTTCTTT
>TRBV7-8|TRBJ1-2|-|-
CASSFNSGSYGYTF
TGTGCCAGCAGCTTTAACTCAGGGTCCTATGGCTACACCTTC
>TRBV12-3/TRBV12-4|TRBJ2-7|-|-
CASSRTPTYEQYF
TGTGCCAGCAGCCGGACTCCTACCTACGAGCAGTACTTC